This is a list of T cell receptor beta chains from one sample in a study of T cell changes during pregnancy in multiple sclerosis. The protocol was immunoSEQ multiplex PCR, while the TCRdb copy is restricted to in-frame clones and leaves out a portion. This table holds 50,000 to 75,000 clones, roughly nine tenths found once. Sequences were derived from peripheral blood, sampled in the first trimester of pregnancy. These receptor sequences come from a female donor in good health, enrolled as a control in a pregnancy study. The CDR3 runs from the conserved cysteine through the conserved F or W. The order of the fields is clone size, J gene, D gene, V gene, CDR3 DNA, CDR3 protein. The D gene is left open where the match is weak. Part of the rows lack a size; the others show once, few, many or a class for expanded clones.

>.|TRBJ2-2|.|TRBV11-3
TGTGCCAGCAGCTTAGATCGGCGGAACGCGAACACCGGGGAGCTGTTTTTT
CASSLDRRNANTGELFF
>.|TRBJ2-3|.|TRBV10-2
TGCGCCACCCGGGAGCCCCCCACAGATACGCAGTATTTT
CATREPPTDTQYF
>.|TRBJ2-3|TRBD2|TRBV4-2
TGTGCCAGCAGCCGAGGGCTAGCGGGGGGCGACGCCACAGATACGCAGTATTTT
CASSRGLAGGDATDTQYF
>once|TRBJ2-6|.|TRBV6-1
TGTGCCAGCAGTGAAGCCCGGGGGACTCTCTCTGGGGCCAACGTCCTGACTTTC
CASSEARGTLSGANVLTF
>.|TRBJ1-1|TRBD1|TRBV5-4
TGTGCCAGCAGGCCCGGGACAGGGGGGCGCACTGAAGCTTTCTTT
CASRPGTGGRTEAFF
>.|TRBJ1-1|.|TRBV7-9
TGTGCCAGCAGCTTATTTGGGACTGACGGGGAGGAAGCTTTCTTT
CASSLFGTDGEEAFF
>.|TRBJ2-7|.|TRBV6-1
TGTGCCAGCAGTCAGGGTATTTCCTACGAGCAGTACTTC
CASSQGISYEQYF
>.|TRBJ2-1|TRBD2|TRBV27
TGTGCCAGCAGTTTACTAGCGGGCCCCTACAATGAGCAGTTCTTC
CASSLLAGPYNEQFF
>.|TRBJ2-5|.|TRBV13
TGTGCCAGCAGCTGGGGACATCGTGGGGAGACCCAGTACTTC
CASSWGHRGETQYF
>.|TRBJ1-1|TRBD1|TRBV6-5
TGTGCCAGCAGTGACACGACAGGGCCCACTGAAGCTTTCTTT
CASSDTTGPTEAFF
>.|TRBJ1-4|TRBD1|TRBV23-1
TGCGCCAGCAGTCAATCCTCCGGGACAGGGCGAAGAGAAAAACTGTTTTTT
CASSQSSGTGRREKLFF
>once|TRBJ2-5|TRBD2|TRBV5-1
TGCGCCAGCAGCCCTGGGACTAGGATGGTAGAGACCCAGTACTTC
CASSPGTRMVETQYF
>.|TRBJ2-5|TRBD1|TRBV11-1
TGTGCCAGCAGCTCCGGGACAGGGGAAGAGACCCAGTACTTC
CASSSGTGEETQYF
>.|TRBJ2-5|TRBD2|TRBV9
TGTGCCAGCAGCGTAGGACTAGCGGGGATTGAGACCCAGTACTTC
CASSVGLAGIETQYF
>.|TRBJ1-1|.|TRBV29-1
TGCAGCGTTGAGAAGGGGATGAACACTGAAGCTTTCTTT
CSVEKGMNTEAFF
>.|TRBJ2-7|.|TRBV25-1
TGTGCCAGCAGTTCCGGGACCTACGAGCAGTACTTC
CASSSGTYEQYF
>.|TRBJ2-7|.|TRBV7-8
TGTGCCAGCAGCCCCCGCGGGGCCGAGGTCTATTACGAGCAGTACTTC
CASSPRGAEVYYEQYF
>.|TRBJ1-5|.|TRBV11-3
TGTGCCAGCAGCTTTCTGGGACACCCCAATCAGCCCCAGCATTTT
CASSFLGHPNQPQHF
>.|TRBJ2-5|TRBD2|TRBV5-5
TGTGCCAGCAGCTCGCGGCCGGGACTATCAGGAGAGACCCAGTACTTC
CASSSRPGLSGETQYF
>.|TRBJ1-1|.|TRBV5-1
TGCGCCAGCAGCTTGGGGGGCGGCAGGGAGGCTGAAGCTTTCTTT
CASSLGGGREAEAFF
>few|TRBJ1-1|.|TRBV30
TGTGCCTGGAGCCTCCCCCCCGCGGGTGCTTTCTTT
CAWSLPPAGAFF
>.|TRBJ2-1|TRBD1|TRBV10-3
TGTGCCATCAGTGAGTCGTTAGGCCCGGGGACAGGGGTGTACAATGAGCAGTTCTTC
CAISESLGPGTGVYNEQFF
>.|TRBJ2-5|.|TRBV4-2
TGTGCCAGCAGCCAGAGACCGGGGGAGACCCAGTACTTC
CASSQRPGETQYF
>.|TRBJ1-2|TRBD1|TRBV28
TGTGCCAGCAGTTTTGGACAGGGGAGGTATGGCTACACCTTC
CASSFGQGRYGYTF
>.|TRBJ2-2|TRBD1|TRBV11-3
TGTGCCAGCAGCCTTCTAGGGGGCCCGAGGTCCGGGGAGCTGTTTTTT
CASSLLGGPRSGELFF
>.|TRBJ1-4|.|TRBV5-4
TGTGCCAGCAGCTTGGAAGCCGGGACTGATGAAAAACTGTTTTTT
CASSLEAGTDEKLFF
>.|TRBJ1-1|.|TRBV7-9
TGTGCCAGCAGCTTAGGGGGCAGGGGTAGGGGCACTGAAGCTTTCTTT
CASSLGGRGRGTEAFF
>.|TRBJ2-7|TRBD2|TRBV6-6
TGTGCCAGCAGTTATGGCGGGGGGGCCCACGAGCAGTACTTC
CASSYGGGAHEQYF
>once|TRBJ1-1|.|TRBV7-6
TGTGCCAGCAGCCCGAGAGGTCGGGGGACTGAAGCTTTCTTT
CASSPRGRGTEAFF
>.|TRBJ1-2|TRBD1|TRBV5-4
TGTGCCAGCAGCCTTGGGACAGGGAACGAGTATGGCTACACCTTC
CASSLGTGNEYGYTF
>.|TRBJ2-3|.|TRBV12-5
TGTGCTAGTGGTTTGGTACCGGGGACAAACCGCACAGATACGCAGTATTTT
CASGLVPGTNRTDTQYF
>once|TRBJ1-4|.|TRBV10-3
TGTGCCATCAGTGAAAAGGGGGATGGGGAAAAACTGTTTTTT
CAISEKGDGEKLFF